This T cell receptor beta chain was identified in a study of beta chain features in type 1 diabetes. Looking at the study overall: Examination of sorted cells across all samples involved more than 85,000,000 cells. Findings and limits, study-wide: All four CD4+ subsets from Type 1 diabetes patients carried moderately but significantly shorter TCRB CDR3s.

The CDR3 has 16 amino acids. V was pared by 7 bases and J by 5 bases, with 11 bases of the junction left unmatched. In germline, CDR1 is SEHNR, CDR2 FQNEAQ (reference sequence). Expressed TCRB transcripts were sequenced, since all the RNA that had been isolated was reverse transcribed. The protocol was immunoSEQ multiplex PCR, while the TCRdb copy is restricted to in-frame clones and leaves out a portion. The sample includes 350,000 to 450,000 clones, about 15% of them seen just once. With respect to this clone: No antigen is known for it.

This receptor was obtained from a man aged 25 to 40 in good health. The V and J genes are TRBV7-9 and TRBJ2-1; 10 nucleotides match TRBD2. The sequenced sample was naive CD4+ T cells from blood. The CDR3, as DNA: TGTGCCAGCACCCTAATGCTAGCGGGGGAAAACAATGAGCAGTTCTTC. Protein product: CASTLMLAGENNEQFF. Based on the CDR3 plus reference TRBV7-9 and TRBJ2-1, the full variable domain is DTGVSQNPRHKITKRGQNVTFRCDPISEHNRLYWYRQTLGQGPEFLTYFQNEAQLEKSRLLSDRFSAERPKGSFSTLEIQRTEQGDSAMYLCASTLMLAGENNEQFFGPGTRLTVL.